What follows describes a single TCR beta chain. Its matching antigen is unknown. Compared with germline, one end of the junction differs, possibly owing to a read error. The CDR3 totals 14 residues. CDR1 is SGHTA and CDR2 is FQGTGA in the germline V gene. This record belongs to a study of tumor-infiltrating lymphocytes in primary liver carcinoma. About the research overall: Tumor stage was T1-T3 N0M0, and tumor size was about 4 to 10 cm across. Study-wide points: Lower overlap was observed for tumor-adjacent and tumor-blood pairs relative to tumor region pairs. Present in all five tumor regions were only about 7.5-25% of the top clones.

With a constant-region primer, TCR beta cDNA was made from approximately 520 ng of total RNA. Library construction for TCR beta comprised three nested multiplex PCR rounds performed with slightly modified ARM-PCR. Use of TRBV1-TRBV30 forward primers with a C-beta reverse primer characterized the first two PCR rounds, which lasted around 10 cycles each. TCRdb analysed the multiplex PCR reads with MiXCR anew, one entry per CDR3 protein. This table holds approximately 24,000 distinct CDR3 sequences, around 78% found once. Without any cell sorting, about 19-31 mg of bulk tissue yielded co-extracted RNA and DNA.

This chain connects TRBV7-3 to TRBJ2-1, with 7 nucleotides matching TRBD2. This receptor was identified in a man in his forties or fifties with primary liver carcinoma and hepatitis B virus infection. Source material: liver tumor tissue from sampling region 3. Subset given: tumor region T3, left-lateral pole. CDR3 in amino acids: CASSPSLANNGQFF. The CDR3 DNA follows: TGTGCCAGCAGCCCATCACTAGCGAACAATGGGCAGTTCTTC.